What follows are 6 T cell receptor beta chains derived from one specimen sequenced in a study of cytomegalovirus exposure and HLA in healthy donors. Use of 60 Vbeta and 13 Jbeta primers characterized the PCR. Some clones are missing from TCRdb's copy, which holds only in-frame ones; the method was immunoSEQ multiplex PCR. Of around 200,000 clones in the sample, 80% were seen once. The sample taken for sequencing was PBMCs. These receptors were obtained from a boy aged 5-17 years in good health and CMV-seronegative.

V is TRBV7-2 and J is TRBJ1-5; 9 bases agree with TRBD1. The CDR3 is made up of 15 amino acids. Germline lookup yields CDR1 SGHTA and CDR2 FQGNSA. V was clipped by 2 bases and J by 6 bases; unmatched bases: 5. CDR3 nucleotide sequence: TGTGCCAGCAGCTTACCCGGGACAGGGCGTCAGCCCCAGCATTTT. Protein sequence: CASSLPGTGRQPQHF.

The V gene is TRBV7-3, the J gene TRBJ2-7; a possible D gene is TRBD1 (5 bases). The CDR3 extends over 15 amino acids. Germline V gene sequence: CDR1 SGHTA, CDR2 FQGTGA. V shed 2 bases and J shed 3 bases, with 14 bases lying between them. The CDR3 coding sequence is TGTGCCAGCAGCTTAGCCGACAGTGCCTTCTACGAGCAGTACTTC. As protein: CASSLADSAFYEQYF.

The chain joins TRBV6-4 to TRBJ2-2; 7 nucleotides line up with TRBD1. CDR3 length: 16 amino acids. Trimming removed 5 bases from V and 1 base from J; junction bases left unmatched: 7. Germline values: CDR1 MRHNA, CDR2 SNTAGT. CDR3 coding DNA: TGTGCCAGCAGTCCTGAAGGGGGCCTGAACACCGGGGAGCTGTTTTTT. Translated, it gives CASSPEGGLNTGELFF.

The chain's CDR3 is CASRQGRGYTEAFF. The DNA for the CDR3 is TGTGCCAGCCGACAGGGGCGCGGGTACACTGAAGCTTTCTTT. The V call is TRBV5-6, the J call TRBJ1-1; 8 bases are a match to TRBD1. CDR3 length: 14 amino acids. Germline V gives CDR1 SGHDT, CDR2 YYEEEE. J was trimmed by 3 bases and V by 7 bases; bases with no gene match: 8.

The chain links TRBV6-1 to TRBJ1-5, with TRBD1 matching 8 bases. Germline CDR1 reads MNHNS; CDR2 reads SASEGT. The CDR3 runs 14 residues. The ends lost 6 bases at V and 5 bases at J; junction bases unmatched: 6. CDR3 nucleotides: TGTGCCAGCAGGCCCGACAGGGGCCATCAGCCCCAGCATTTT. This gives the protein CASRPDRGHQPQHF.

The chain combines TRBV6-1 with TRBJ1-1; D uncertain. Trimming removed 3 bases at V and 3 bases at J, with 11 bases between. The CDR3 runs to 14 residues. Germline V gene sequence: CDR1 MNHNS, CDR2 SASEGT. The CDR3 DNA reads as TGTGCCAGCAGTGAGGGAGATCAGGACACTGAAGCTTTCTTT. Its protein is CASSEGDQDTEAFF.